This note documents a single TCR beta chain sequence. Sequencing was performed with immunoSEQ multiplex PCR; in TCRdb, only in-frame clones are kept and a portion is missing. The repertoire includes hundreds of thousands of clones, 85% to 90% of them detected once, and 3.5% to 5% sits in the top ten. The sample belongs to a study of blood T cell repertoires in COVID-19. Clinical histories supplied by participants themselves formed the basis of cohort assignment. The CDR3 runs to 16 residues. Germline-derived CDR1 and CDR2 are SGHNT and YYREEE (reference sequence). V dropped 1 base and J dropped 8 bases, with 21 bases sitting between them.

The clonotype was recovered from a woman under 30 with acute COVID-19. The rearrangement uses TRBV5-4 and TRBJ1-2; weak D call: TRBD1 (6 bases). The sequencing sample was made of PBMCs or T cells enriched from blood (not recorded which). The DNA for the CDR3 is TGTGCCAGCAGCTTGAATCGCGAGACAGGCCCCAAGGGCTACACCTTC. Translating gives CASSLNRETGPKGYTF.